This entry features one T cell receptor (beta chain) sequence. Its antigen is unknown. No base qualities exist here, and no much larger clone lies one base off it. Library generation was performed with the immunoSEQ multiplex PCR assay. TCRdb took over this immuneACCESS table, retaining in-frame rearrangements with V and J assigned. Such tables are incomplete; in checked studies, under half of the missing clones stem from an unresolved V gene, and the remainder is unexplained. The sample profile shows around 140,000 clones; nearly 90% of them were found once. The ten biggest clones cover just over 7.5% of the sample. The source of the sample is a study of control samples from healthy donors and cancer patients (dated by TCRdb to 2018 to 2021). CDR1 and CDR2 were assigned from the germline V gene as SGDLS and YYNGEE. V lost 6 bases and J lost 1 base; the stretch between them is 12 bases long. The CDR3 measures 14 amino acids from cysteine to phenylalanine. Only the CDR3 DNA stays, 42 bases, in frame from base 1.

The clonotype originates from a man between 45 and 60 years old with head and neck cancer. Sequencing input: PBMCs. The rearranged segments are TRBV9 and TRBJ2-3; TRBD1 is possibly the D segment (6 matching bases). This receptor has the CDR3 CASTDQGRTDTQYF. The nucleotides are TGTGCCAGCACGGATCAGGGGCGCACAGATACGCAGTATTTT.